One and the same sample provided the 5 T cell receptor beta chains below, sequenced in a study of shared clonotypes between healthy human individuals. Here immunoSEQ multiplex PCR was the method, and the copy in TCRdb shows in-frame clones only, minus some. Of over a million clones listed, about 74% are singletons. Specimen: memory CD4+ T cells sorted from blood. Documented subset: CD45RA-negative fraction. All receptors derive from a man younger than 30 in good health.

The chain is built from TRBV7-9 and TRBJ1-4; perhaps TRBD1 as D (5 bases). From germline, CDR1 is SEHNR and CDR2 FQNEAQ (reference sequence). This CDR3 has 17 residues. The V end was cut by 1 base, the J end by 7 bases, with 19 bases between. In DNA, the CDR3 is TGTGCCAGCAGCTTAGTGCCAGCAGGGAGTTTAGCTGAAAAACTGTTTTTT. It yields the protein CASSLVPAGSLAEKLFF.

This sequence joins TRBV7-2 and TRBJ1-6, with 9 bases that match TRBD1. Germline lookup yields CDR1 SGHTA and CDR2 FQGNSA. J was trimmed by 9 bases and V by 4 bases; bases with no gene match: 7. The CDR3 loop spans 15 amino acids. The CDR3 protein is CASSSGQGWRSPLHF. The CDR3 bases are TGTGCCAGCAGCTCAGGACAGGGGTGGCGTTCACCCCTCCACTTT.

This clone has only one observation. This chain connects TRBV7-6 to TRBJ1-2; a possible D gene is TRBD1 (5 bases). Germline assignment: CDR1 SGHVS and CDR2 FNYEAQ. V was shortened by 5 bases and J by 6 bases, with 19 bases between the two germline ends. The CDR3 totals 15 residues. The CDR3 DNA reads as TGTGCCAGCAGCATGTCCGGACGGGGGGTCAATGGCTACACCTTC. It encodes CASSMSGRGVNGYTF.

This clone was recorded once. V gene TRBV5-1 combines with J gene TRBJ2-5; 9 bases are shared with TRBD2. Germline lookup yields CDR1 SGHRS and CDR2 YFSETQ. This CDR3 is 16 amino acids long. The J segment lost 2 bases and the V segment lost 0 bases, leaving 5 bases of the junction unmatched. In DNA form, the CDR3 reads TGCGCCAGCAGCTTGGGGCTAGCGGGGAAGCAAGAGACCCAGTACTTC. As protein: CASSLGLAGKQETQYF.

V gene TRBV11-3 combines with J gene TRBJ2-1; 7 bases line up with TRBD2. V lost 1 base to trimming and J lost 1 base; unmatched junction nucleotides: 4. From germline, CDR1 is SGHNT and CDR2 YENEEA. The CDR3 runs 16 residues. CDR3 region: CASSLGGGLSYNEQFF. The DNA of the CDR3 is TGTGCCAGCAGCTTAGGCGGGGGACTTTCCTACAATGAGCAGTTCTTC. Full variable domain (missing parts from reference TRBV11-3 and TRBJ2-1): EAGVVQSPRYKIIEKKQPVAFWCNPISGHNTLYWYLQNLGQGPELLIRYENEEAVDDSQLPKDRFSAERLKGVDSTLKIQPAELGDSAVYLCASSLGGGLSYNEQFFGPGTRLTVL.